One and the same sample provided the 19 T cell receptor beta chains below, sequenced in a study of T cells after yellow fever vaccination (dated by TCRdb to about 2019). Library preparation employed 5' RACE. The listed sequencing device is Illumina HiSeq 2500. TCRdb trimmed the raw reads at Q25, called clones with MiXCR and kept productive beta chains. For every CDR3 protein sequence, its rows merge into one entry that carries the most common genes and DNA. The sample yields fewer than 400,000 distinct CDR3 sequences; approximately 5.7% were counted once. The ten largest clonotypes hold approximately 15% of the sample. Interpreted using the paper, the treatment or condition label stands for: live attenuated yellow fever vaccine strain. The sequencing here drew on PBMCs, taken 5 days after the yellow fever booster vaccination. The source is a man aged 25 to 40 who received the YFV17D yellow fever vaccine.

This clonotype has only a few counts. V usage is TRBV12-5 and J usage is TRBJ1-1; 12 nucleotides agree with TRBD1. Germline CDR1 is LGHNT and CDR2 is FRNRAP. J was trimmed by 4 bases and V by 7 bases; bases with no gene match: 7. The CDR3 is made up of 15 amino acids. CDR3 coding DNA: TGTGCTAGTGCTCCCCGGGACAGGGGGCCCACTGAAGCTTTCTTT. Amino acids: CASAPRDRGPTEAFF. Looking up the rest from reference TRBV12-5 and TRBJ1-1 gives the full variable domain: DARVTQTPRHKVTEMGQEVTMRCQPILGHNTVFWYRQTMMQGLELLAYFRNRAPLDDSGMPKDRFSAEMPDATLATLKIQPSEPRDSAVYFCASAPRDRGPTEAFFGQGTRLTVV.

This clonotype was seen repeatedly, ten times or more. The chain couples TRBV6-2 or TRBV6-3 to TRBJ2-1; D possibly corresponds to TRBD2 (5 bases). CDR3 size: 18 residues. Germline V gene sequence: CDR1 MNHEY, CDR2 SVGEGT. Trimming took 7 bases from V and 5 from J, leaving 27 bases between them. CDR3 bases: TGTGCCAGCAACCTAGCTTTGCTCCCCTCTAGTCGAAACAATGAGCAGTTCTTC. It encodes CASNLALLPSSRNNEQFF.

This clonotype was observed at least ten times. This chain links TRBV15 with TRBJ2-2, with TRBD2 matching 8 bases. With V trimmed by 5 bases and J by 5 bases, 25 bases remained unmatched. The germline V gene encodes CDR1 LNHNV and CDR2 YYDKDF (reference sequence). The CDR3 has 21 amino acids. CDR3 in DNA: TGTGCCACCAGCCCACGAGCTATTTCGGGAGGGCAGTTAGCAGATACCGGGGAGCTGTTTTTT. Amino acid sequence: CATSPRAISGGQLADTGELFF.

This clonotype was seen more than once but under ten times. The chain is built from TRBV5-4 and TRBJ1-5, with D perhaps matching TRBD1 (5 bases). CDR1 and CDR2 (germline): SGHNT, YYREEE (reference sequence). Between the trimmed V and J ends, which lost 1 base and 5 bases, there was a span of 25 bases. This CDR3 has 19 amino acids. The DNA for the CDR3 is TGTGCCAGCAGCTTGTCAGCGGGGTGGGCTGCGGACAACCATCAGCCCCAGCATTTT. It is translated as CASSLSAGWAADNHQPQHF.

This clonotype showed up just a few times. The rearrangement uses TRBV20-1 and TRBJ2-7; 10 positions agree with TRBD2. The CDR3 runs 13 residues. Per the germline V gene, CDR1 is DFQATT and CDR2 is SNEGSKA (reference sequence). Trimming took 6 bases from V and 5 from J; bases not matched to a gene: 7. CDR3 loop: CSALGTSVHEQYF. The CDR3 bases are TGCAGTGCCCTTGGGACTAGCGTCCACGAGCAGTACTTC.

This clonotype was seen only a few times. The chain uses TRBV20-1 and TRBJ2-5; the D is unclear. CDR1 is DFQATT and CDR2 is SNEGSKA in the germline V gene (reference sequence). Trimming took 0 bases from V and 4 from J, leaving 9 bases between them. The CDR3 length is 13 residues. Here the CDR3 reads CSARDSYTETQYF. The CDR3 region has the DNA TGCAGTGCTAGAGACAGTTATACAGAGACCCAGTACTTC.

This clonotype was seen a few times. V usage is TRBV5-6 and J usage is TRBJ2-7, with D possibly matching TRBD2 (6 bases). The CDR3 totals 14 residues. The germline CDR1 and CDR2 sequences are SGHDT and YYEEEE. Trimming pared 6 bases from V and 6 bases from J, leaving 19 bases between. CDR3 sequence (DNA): TGTGCCAGCATGCTCTCGGGGGTGATAAGCGAGCAGTACTTC. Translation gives CASMLSGVISEQYF.

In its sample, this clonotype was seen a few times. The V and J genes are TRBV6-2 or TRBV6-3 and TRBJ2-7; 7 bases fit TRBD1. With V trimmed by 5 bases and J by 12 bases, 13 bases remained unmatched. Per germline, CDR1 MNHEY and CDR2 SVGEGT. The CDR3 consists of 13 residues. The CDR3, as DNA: TGTGCCAGCAGTGCGACAGGGATCGTCCCCCCGTACTTC. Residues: CASSATGIVPPYF.

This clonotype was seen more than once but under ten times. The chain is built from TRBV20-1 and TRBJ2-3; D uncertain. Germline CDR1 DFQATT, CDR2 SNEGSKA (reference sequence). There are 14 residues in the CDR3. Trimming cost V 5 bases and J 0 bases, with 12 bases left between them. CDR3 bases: TGCAGTGCTCTGGAGACTTCTAGCACAGATACGCAGTATTTT. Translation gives CSALETSSTDTQYF.

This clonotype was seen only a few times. CDR3 nucleotide sequence: TGTGCCAGCAGCCAACATACCCTAGTAGGTGCCGAGCAGTACTTC. It translates to CASSQHTLVGAEQYF. J is TRBJ2-7 and V is TRBV3-1, with D uncertain. This CDR3 contains 15 residues. Germline CDR1 and CDR2: LGHDT and YNNKEL (reference sequence). Between the trimmed V and J ends, which lost 2 bases and 6 bases, there was a span of 17 bases.

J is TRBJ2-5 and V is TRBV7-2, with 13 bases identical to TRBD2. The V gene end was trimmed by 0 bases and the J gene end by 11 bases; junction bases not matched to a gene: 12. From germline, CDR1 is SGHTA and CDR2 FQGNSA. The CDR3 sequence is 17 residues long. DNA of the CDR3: TGTGCCAGCAGCTTAGCCCGCTGGGGGACTAGCGGGACTTCGCAGTACTTC. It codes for CASSLARWGTSGTSQYF.

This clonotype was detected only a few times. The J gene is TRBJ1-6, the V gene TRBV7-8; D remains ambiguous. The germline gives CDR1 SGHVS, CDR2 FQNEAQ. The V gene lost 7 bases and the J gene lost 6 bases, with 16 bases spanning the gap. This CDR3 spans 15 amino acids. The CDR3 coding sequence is TGTGCCAGCACCTCCCTGTTGGCGGTTAATTCACCCCTCCACTTT. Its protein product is CASTSLLAVNSPLHF.

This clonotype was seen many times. CDR3 coding DNA: TGCGCCAGCAGCCGGGGACTAGACCCTTCCTACAATGAGCAGTTCTTC. Amino acid sequence: CASSRGLDPSYNEQFF. The gene calls are TRBV5-1 and TRBJ2-1, with TRBD2 identical over 8 bases. After removal of 4 bases from V and 1 base from J, the junction contained 7 bases not matched to a gene. Germline V CDR1 and CDR2: SGHRS, YFSETQ. The CDR3 extends over 16 amino acids.

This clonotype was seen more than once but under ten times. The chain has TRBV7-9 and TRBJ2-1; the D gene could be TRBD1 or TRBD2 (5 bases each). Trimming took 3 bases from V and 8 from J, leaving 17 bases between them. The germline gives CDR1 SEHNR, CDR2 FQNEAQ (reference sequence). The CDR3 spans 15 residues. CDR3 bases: TGTGCCAGCAGCTTTGGGGGTGTTAGGCCGGATGAGCAGTTCTTC. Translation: CASSFGGVRPDEQFF.

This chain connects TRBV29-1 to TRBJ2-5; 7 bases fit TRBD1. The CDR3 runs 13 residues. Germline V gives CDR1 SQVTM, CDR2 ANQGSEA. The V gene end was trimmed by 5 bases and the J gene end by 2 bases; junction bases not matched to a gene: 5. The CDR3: CSVTTGVQETQYF. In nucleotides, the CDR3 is TGCAGCGTTACCACAGGGGTTCAAGAGACCCAGTACTTC. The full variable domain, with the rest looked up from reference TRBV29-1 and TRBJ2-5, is SAVISQKPSRDICQRGTSLTIQCQVDSQVTMMFWYRQQPGQSLTLIATANQGSEATYESGFVIDKFPISRPNLTFSTLTVSNMSPEDSSIYLCSVTTGVQETQYFGPGTRLLVL.

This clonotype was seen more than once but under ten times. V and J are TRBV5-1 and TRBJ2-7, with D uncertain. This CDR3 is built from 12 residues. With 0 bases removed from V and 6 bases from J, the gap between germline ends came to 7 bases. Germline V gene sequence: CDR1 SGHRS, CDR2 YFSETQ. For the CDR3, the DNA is TGCGCCAGCAGCTTGGACTCTATCGAGCAGTACTTC. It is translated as CASSLDSIEQYF.

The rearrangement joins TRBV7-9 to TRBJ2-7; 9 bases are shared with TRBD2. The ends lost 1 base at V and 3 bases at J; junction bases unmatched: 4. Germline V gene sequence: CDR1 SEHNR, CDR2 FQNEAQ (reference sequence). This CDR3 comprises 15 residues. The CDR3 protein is CASSLGAGGGYEQYF. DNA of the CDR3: TGTGCCAGCAGCTTAGGTGCGGGAGGGGGCTACGAGCAGTACTTC.

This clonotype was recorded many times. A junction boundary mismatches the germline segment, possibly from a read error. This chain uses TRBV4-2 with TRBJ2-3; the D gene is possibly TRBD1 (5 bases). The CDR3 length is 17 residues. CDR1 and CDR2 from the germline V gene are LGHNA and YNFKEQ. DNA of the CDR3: TGCGCCAGCAGCCAAGTGATCCAGGGTGTTGGCACAGATACGCAGTATTTT. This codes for CASSQVIQGVGTDTQYF.

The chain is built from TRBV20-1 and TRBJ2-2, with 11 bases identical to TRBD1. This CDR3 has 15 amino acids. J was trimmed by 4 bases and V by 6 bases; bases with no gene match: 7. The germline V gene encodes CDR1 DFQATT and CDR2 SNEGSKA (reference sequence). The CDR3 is CSATGQGAGTGELFF. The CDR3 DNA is TGCAGTGCAACCGGACAGGGGGCCGGCACCGGGGAGCTGTTTTTT.